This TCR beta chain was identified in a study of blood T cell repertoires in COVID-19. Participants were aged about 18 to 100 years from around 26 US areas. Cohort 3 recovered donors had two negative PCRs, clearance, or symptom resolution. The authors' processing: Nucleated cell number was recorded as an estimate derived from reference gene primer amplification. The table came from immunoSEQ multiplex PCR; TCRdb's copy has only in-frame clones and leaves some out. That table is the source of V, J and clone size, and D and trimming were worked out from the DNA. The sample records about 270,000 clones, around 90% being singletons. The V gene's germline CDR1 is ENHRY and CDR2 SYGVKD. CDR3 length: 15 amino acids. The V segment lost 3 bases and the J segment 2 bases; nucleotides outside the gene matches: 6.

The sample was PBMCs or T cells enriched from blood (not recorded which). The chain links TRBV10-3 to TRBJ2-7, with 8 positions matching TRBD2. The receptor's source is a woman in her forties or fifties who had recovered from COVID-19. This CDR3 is CAISDNAGGTYEQYF. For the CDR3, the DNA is TGTGCCATCAGTGATAATGCGGGAGGTACCTACGAGCAGTACTTC.